The 18 T cell receptor beta chains below come from one sample, sequenced in a study of shared clonotypes between healthy human individuals. TCRdb's copy holds only in-frame clones and misses some; the assay was immunoSEQ multiplex PCR. The sample comprises around 700,000 clones, 73% of which are singletons, and 1.5% to 2% rests with the top ten. Sequenced: memory CD4+ T cells sorted from blood. As for subset: CD45RA-negative fraction. The receptors were sampled from a woman under 40 in good health.

The chain recombines TRBV5-1 with TRBJ1-2; 10 bases line up with TRBD1. Germline V gives CDR1 SGHRS, CDR2 YFSETQ. Trimming took 0 bases from V and 4 from J; bases not matched to a gene: 3. The CDR3 is 15 amino acids. CDR3 DNA sequence: TGCGCCAGCAGCTTGGTTGGGACAGGGGTCTATGGCTACACCTTC. Translating it yields CASSLVGTGVYGYTF.

CDR3 residues: CATLRTVPPYGYTF. Written as DNA, the CDR3 is TGTGCCACCCTCAGGACAGTCCCACCGTATGGCTACACCTTC. V is TRBV19 and J is TRBJ1-2, with D perhaps TRBD1 (6 bases). Trimming took off 10 bases at V and 5 bases at J, with 20 bases between the two ends. This CDR3 spans 14 amino acids. Germline lookup yields CDR1 LNHDA and CDR2 SQIVND (reference sequence).

V usage is TRBV6-4 and J usage is TRBJ2-2; maybe TRBD2 (6 bases). Germline CDR1 reads MRHNA; CDR2 reads SNTAGT. V was cut by 5 bases and J by 6 bases, with 13 bases left in between. The CDR3 is 14 residues long. The chain's CDR3 is CASSRTGAAGELFF. The CDR3 nucleotides are TGTGCCAGCAGTCGGACGGGAGCGGCCGGGGAGCTGTTTTTT.

This chain uses TRBV29-1 with TRBJ2-2, with a possible D match to TRBD1 (5 bases). V gave up 6 bases and J gave up 2 bases, with 13 bases separating them. The CDR3 runs to 14 residues. Per germline, CDR1 SQVTM and CDR2 ANQGSEA. In nucleotides, the CDR3 is TGCAGCGTGCAGGCACAGGCCAACACCGGGGAGCTGTTTTTT. Its translation: CSVQAQANTGELFF.

The chain employs TRBV5-4 and TRBJ1-1, with 9 bases matching TRBD1. V shed 6 bases, J shed 8 bases, and the junction held 20 bases outside the gene matches. Germline CDR1 SGHNT, CDR2 YYREEE (reference sequence). This CDR3 contains 17 residues. The CDR3, as DNA: TGTGCCAGCACATCTGCGTCCGGGACAGGGATAATGAGGGAAGCTTTCTTT. Its translation: CASTSASGTGIMREAFF.

The CDR3 loop is CASRRGQGHTEAFF. The DNA for the CDR3 is TGTGCCAGCAGAAGGGGACAGGGTCATACTGAAGCTTTCTTT. The genes are TRBV28 and TRBJ1-1; 9 bases align to TRBD1. Trimming removed 6 bases from V and 5 bases from J; junction bases left unmatched: 7. The CDR3 covers 14 residues. Germline CDR1 MDHEN, CDR2 SYDVKM.

V and J are TRBV5-1 and TRBJ1-1, with D uncertain. The CDR3 contains 13 residues. V lost 0 bases to trimming and J lost 1 base, with 4 bases between them. CDR1 is SGHRS, CDR2 YFSETQ, per germline. This chain's CDR3 is CASSLEENTEAFF. In DNA, the CDR3 is TGCGCCAGCAGCTTGGAAGAGAACACTGAAGCTTTCTTT.

The rearrangement uses TRBV6-6 and TRBJ1-4; D perhaps matches TRBD1 (5 bases). Germline lookup yields CDR1 MNHNY and CDR2 SVGAGI (reference sequence). V lost 2 bases and J lost 10, with 17 bases in between. This CDR3 spans 15 amino acids. CDR3 sequence: CASSYVGGEGGKLFF. CDR3 nucleotide sequence: TGTGCCAGCAGTTACGTCGGGGGGGAAGGCGGAAAACTGTTTTTT.

About this clone itself: This specimen includes other DNA sequences encoding the same CDR3. The genes are TRBV6-6 and TRBJ1-4; no clear D gene. Germline CDR1 reads MNHNY; CDR2 reads SVGAGI (reference sequence). The CDR3 totals 13 residues. The V and J ends lost 6 bases and 0 bases respectively, with 5 bases between them. CDR3 loop: CASSRSTNEKLFF. The CDR3 bases are TGTGCCAGCAGCCGTTCAACTAATGAAAAACTGTTTTTT.

The rearrangement uses TRBV6-6 and TRBJ1-1; 8 bases are shared with TRBD1. V lost 6 bases to trimming and J lost 6 bases; unmatched junction nucleotides: 6. Germline-derived CDR1 and CDR2 are MNHNY and SVGAGI (reference sequence). The CDR3 totals 13 residues. This CDR3 reads CASRSDRVAEAFF. The CDR3 nucleotides are TGTGCCAGCAGATCGGACAGGGTCGCTGAAGCTTTCTTT.

The rearrangement joins TRBV11-2 to TRBJ2-5, with TRBD2 matching 9 bases. The V and J ends lost 1 base and 6 bases, in that order; junction bases with no gene match: 9. The V gene's germline CDR1 is SGHAT and CDR2 FQNNGV. This CDR3 comprises 16 residues. The CDR3 DNA is TGTGCCAGCAGCTTAGGAATAGCGGGAGATTGGAAGACCCAGTACTTC. Translation gives CASSLGIAGDWKTQYF.

The V call is TRBV6-4, the J call TRBJ2-1, with no clear D. This CDR3 is 16 amino acids long. Trimming shortened V by 4 bases and J by 0 bases, and 13 bases separated the two germline ends. The V gene's germline CDR1 is MRHNA and CDR2 SNTAGT. The CDR3 DNA sequence: TGTGCCAGCAGTGCCTATCGGAGTAGCTCCTACAATGAGCAGTTCTTC. As protein: CASSAYRSSSYNEQFF.

The sample holds a few counts of this clone. CDR3 region: CASSLDSPYNYNEQFF. The DNA for the CDR3 is TGTGCCAGCAGCTTAGACTCGCCTTATAATTACAATGAGCAGTTCTTC. The chain carries TRBV7-8 and TRBJ2-1; no reliable D call. Trimming cost V 1 base and J 4 bases, with 14 bases left between them. The V gene's germline CDR1 is SGHVS and CDR2 FQNEAQ. This CDR3 has 16 residues.

V is TRBV2 and J is TRBJ2-7; 8 bases match TRBD2. Losses at the gene ends were 6 bases for V and 6 bases for J; bases not matched to a gene: 7. The germline V gene has CDR1 SNHLY and CDR2 FYNNEI. The CDR3 has 13 amino acids. The CDR3 loop is CASSGLAGTEQYF. CDR3 DNA: TGTGCCAGCAGCGGACTAGCTGGGACCGAGCAGTACTTC.

The rearrangement uses TRBV28 and TRBJ1-5; a possible D gene is TRBD1 (6 bases). From germline, CDR1 is MDHEN and CDR2 SYDVKM. V lost 1 base, J lost 5 bases, and 12 bases lay in between. The CDR3 extends over 15 amino acids. The CDR3 DNA reads as TGTGCCAGCAGTTTATCCAGGGGCGGCTATCAGCCCCAGCATTTT. It codes for CASSLSRGGYQPQHF.

This clone was counted once. The chain employs TRBV5-1 and TRBJ2-5, with D maybe TRBD1 (6 bases). CDR1 is SGHRS and CDR2 is YFSETQ in the germline V gene. The V gene lost 0 bases and the J gene lost 5 bases, with 14 bases spanning the gap. This CDR3 contains 15 residues. CDR3 region: CASSLDANRGETQYF. The DNA of the CDR3 is TGCGCCAGCAGCTTGGACGCCAATAGGGGGGAGACCCAGTACTTC.

This clone was detected a few times. The chain couples TRBV7-3 to TRBJ2-2; possible D gene TRBD2, 6 bases. CDR1 is SGHTA and CDR2 is FQGTGA in the germline V gene. The V and J ends lost 2 bases and 0 bases respectively, with 7 bases between them. The CDR3 sequence is 15 residues long. The CDR3 region is CASSLAGPNTGELFF. CDR3 coding DNA: TGTGCCAGCAGCTTAGCGGGACCGAACACCGGGGAGCTGTTTTTT.

This rearrangement joins TRBV19 to TRBJ1-1, with a weak D call TRBD1 (6 bases). CDR3 length: 15 amino acids. V lost 5 bases, J lost 0 bases, and 13 bases lay in between. The germline gives CDR1 LNHDA, CDR2 SQIVND (reference sequence). DNA of the CDR3: TGTGCCAGTAGTTACAGGGTCGGAATGAACACTGAAGCTTTCTTT. It is translated as CASSYRVGMNTEAFF.